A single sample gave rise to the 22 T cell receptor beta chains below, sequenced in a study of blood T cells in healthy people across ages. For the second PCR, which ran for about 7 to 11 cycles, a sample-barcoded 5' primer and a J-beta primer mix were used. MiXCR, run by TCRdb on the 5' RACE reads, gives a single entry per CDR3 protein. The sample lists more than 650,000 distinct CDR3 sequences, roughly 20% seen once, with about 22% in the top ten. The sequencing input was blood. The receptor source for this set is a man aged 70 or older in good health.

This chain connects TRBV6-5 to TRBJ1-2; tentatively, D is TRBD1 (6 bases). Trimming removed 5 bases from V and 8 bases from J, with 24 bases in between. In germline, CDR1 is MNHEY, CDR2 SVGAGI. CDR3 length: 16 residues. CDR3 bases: TGTGCCAGCAGTCCGTTAACCTCGGGGGGCGCGGAAGGCTACACCTTC. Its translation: CASSPLTSGGAEGYTF.

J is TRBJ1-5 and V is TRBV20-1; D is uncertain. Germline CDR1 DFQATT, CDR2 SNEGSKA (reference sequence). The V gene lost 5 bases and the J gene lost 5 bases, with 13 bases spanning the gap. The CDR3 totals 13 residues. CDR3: CSAVGRSYQPQHF. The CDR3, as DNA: TGCAGTGCTGTAGGTCGGTCCTATCAGCCCCAGCATTTT.

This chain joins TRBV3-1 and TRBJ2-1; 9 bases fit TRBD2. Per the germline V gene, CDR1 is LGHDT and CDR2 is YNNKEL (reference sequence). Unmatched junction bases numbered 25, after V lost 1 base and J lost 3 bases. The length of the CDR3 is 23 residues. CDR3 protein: CASSQAFCPPASASGTIYNEQFF. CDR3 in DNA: TGTGCCAGCAGCCAAGCTTTCTGTCCCCCAGCTTCGGCTAGCGGGACGATCTACAATGAGCAGTTCTTC.

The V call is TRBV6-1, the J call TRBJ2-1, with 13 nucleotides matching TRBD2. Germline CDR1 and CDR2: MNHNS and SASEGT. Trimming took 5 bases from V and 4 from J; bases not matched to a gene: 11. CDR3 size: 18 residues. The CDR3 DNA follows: TGTGCCAGCAGTCAGCAACAAGGGACTAGCGGGAAGTACAATGAGCAGTTCTTC. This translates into CASSQQQGTSGKYNEQFF.

CDR3 loop: CASSFPQKGGYTF. In nucleotides, the CDR3 is TGTGCCAGCAGCTTCCCGCAGAAAGGCGGCTACACCTTC. The chain carries TRBV11-2 and TRBJ1-2, with D hard to call. The germline V gene has CDR1 SGHAT and CDR2 FQNNGV. The length of the CDR3 is 13 residues. V was pared by 3 bases and J by 8 bases, with 13 bases between.

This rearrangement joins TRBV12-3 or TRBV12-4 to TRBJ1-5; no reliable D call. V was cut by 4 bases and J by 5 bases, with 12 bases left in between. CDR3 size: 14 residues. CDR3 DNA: TGTGCCAGCAGTTGGGGTTTCATGGATCAGCCCCAGCATTTT. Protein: CASSWGFMDQPQHF.

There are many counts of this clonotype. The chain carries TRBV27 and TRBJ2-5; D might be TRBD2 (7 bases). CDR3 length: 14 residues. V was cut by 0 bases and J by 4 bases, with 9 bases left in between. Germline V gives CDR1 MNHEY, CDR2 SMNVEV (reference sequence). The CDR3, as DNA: TGTGCCAGCAGTTTATCGCGGGGGCGAGAGACCCAGTACTTC. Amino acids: CASSLSRGRETQYF.

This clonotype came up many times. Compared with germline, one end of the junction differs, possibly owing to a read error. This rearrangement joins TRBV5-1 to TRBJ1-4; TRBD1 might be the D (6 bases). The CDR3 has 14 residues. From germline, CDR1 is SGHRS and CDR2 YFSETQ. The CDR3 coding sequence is TGTGCCAGCAGTGGGGGCAGGAGCAATGAAAAACTGTTTTTT. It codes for CASSGGRSNEKLFF.

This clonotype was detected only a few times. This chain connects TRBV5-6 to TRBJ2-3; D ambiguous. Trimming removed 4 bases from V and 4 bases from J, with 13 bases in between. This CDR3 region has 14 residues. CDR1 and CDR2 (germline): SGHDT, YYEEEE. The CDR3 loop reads CASSPDRDSDTQYF. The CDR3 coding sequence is TGTGCCAGCAGCCCGGACCGCGATTCAGATACGCAGTATTTT.

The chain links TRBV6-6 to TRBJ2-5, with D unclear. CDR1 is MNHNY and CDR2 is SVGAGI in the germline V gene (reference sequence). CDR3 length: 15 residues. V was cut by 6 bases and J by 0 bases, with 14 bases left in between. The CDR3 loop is CASSHSATYQETQYF. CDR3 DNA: TGTGCCAGCAGCCACAGTGCCACGTACCAAGAGACCCAGTACTTC.

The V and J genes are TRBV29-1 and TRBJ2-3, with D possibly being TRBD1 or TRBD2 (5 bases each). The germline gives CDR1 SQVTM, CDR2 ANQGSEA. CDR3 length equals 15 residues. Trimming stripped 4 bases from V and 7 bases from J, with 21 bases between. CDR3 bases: TGCAGCGTTGGACGGGGACCGAACTCGAGATATACGCAGTATTTT. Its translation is CSVGRGPNSRYTQYF.

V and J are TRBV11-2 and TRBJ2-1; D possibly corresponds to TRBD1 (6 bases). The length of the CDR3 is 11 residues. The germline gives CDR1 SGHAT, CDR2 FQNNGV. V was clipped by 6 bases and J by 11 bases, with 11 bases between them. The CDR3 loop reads CASSRGTKQFF. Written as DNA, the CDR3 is TGTGCCAGCAGTCGTGGGACAAAGCAGTTCTTC.

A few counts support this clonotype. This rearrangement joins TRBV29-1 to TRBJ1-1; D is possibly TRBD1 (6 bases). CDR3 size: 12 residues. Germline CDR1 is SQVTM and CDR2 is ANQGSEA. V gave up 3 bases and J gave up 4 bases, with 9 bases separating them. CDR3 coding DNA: TGCAGCGTTGAGAACAGGGCCACTGAAGCTTTCTTT. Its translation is CSVENRATEAFF.

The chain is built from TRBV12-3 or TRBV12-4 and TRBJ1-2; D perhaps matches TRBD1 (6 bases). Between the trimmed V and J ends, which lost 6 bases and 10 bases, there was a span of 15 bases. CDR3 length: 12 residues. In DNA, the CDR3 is TGTGCCAGCAGGGGGGGCCTCCGGGACTACACCTTC. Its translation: CASRGGLRDYTF.

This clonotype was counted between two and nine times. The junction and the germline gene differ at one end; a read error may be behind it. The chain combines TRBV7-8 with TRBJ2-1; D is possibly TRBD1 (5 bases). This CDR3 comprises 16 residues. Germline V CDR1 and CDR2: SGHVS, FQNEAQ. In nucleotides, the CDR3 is TGTGCTAGCAGCTTGGCCTCCCGGACAAGTTACAATGAGCAGTTCTTC. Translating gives CASSLASRTSYNEQFF.

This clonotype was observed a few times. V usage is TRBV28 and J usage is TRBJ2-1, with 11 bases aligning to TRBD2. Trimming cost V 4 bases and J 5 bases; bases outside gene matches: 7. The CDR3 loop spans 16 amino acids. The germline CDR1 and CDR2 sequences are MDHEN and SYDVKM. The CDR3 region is CASSSQTSGVDNEQFF. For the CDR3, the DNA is TGTGCCAGCAGTTCCCAGACTAGCGGGGTCGACAATGAGCAGTTCTTC. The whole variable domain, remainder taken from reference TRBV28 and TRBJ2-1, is DVKVTQSSRYLVKRTGEKVFLECVQDMDHENMFWYRQDPGLGLRLIYFSYDVKMKEKGDIPEGYSVSREKKERFSLILESASTNQTSMYLCASSSQTSGVDNEQFFGPGTRLTVL.

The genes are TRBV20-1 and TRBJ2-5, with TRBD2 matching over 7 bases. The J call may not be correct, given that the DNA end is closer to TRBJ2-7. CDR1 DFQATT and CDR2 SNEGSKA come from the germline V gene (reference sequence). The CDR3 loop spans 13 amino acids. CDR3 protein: CSARQGGSHEQYV. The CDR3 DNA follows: TGCAGTGCTCGCCAAGGCGGGAGTCACGAGCAGTACGTC.

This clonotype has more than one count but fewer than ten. DNA for the CDR3: TGTGCCAGCAGTTCAATGGCAGGGGGATCCTACGAGCAGTACGTC. This gives the protein CASSSMAGGSYEQYV. The chain uses TRBV6-6 and TRBJ2-5; TRBD1 matches 7 bases. The closer fit of TRBJ2-7 to the DNA end suggests the J call may be wrong. This CDR3 is 15 amino acids long. Germline values: CDR1 MNHNY, CDR2 SVGAGI (reference sequence).

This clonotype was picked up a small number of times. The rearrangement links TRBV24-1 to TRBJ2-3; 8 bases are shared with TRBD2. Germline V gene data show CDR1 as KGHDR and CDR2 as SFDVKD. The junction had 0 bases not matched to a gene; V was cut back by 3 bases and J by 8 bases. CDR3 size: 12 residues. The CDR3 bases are TGTGCCACCAGTGATCTAGCGGGTACGCAGTATTTT. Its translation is CATSDLAGTQYF.

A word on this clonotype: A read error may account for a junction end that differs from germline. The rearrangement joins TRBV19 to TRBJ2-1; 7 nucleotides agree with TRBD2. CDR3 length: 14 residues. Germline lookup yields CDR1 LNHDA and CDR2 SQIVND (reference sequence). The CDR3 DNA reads TGTGCCAGTACCCGGGACTATAATCAAGAGACCCGGTACTTC. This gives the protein CASTRDYNQETRYF.

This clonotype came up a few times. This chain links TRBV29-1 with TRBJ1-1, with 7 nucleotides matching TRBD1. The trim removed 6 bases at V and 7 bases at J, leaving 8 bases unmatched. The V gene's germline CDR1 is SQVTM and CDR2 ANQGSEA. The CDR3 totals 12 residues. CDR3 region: CSVAGQEGEAFF. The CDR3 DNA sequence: TGCAGCGTAGCCGGACAGGAGGGTGAAGCTTTCTTT.

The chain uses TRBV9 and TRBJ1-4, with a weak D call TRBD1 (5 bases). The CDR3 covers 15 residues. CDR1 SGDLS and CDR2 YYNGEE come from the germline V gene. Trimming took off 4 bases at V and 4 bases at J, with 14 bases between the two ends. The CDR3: CASSPSGTINEKLFF. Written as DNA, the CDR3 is TGTGCCAGCAGCCCATCCGGGACCATTAATGAAAAACTGTTTTTT.